This T cell receptor (beta chain) derives from a study of Graves' ophthalmopathy and Graves' hyperthyroidism. V was clipped by 6 bases and J by 10 bases, with 22 bases between them. Germline V CDR1 and CDR2: KGHSH, LQKENI. The CDR3 loop spans 16 amino acids. Amplifying from RNA transcripts, the study obtained TCR beta CDR3 regions. First-round RT-PCR with HTBI primers preceded a second-round multiplex PCR. TCRdb analysed the multiplex PCR reads with MiXCR anew, one entry per CDR3 protein. The sample consists of about 620,000 distinct CDR3 sequences, about 20% of them appearing once. This chain links TRBV18 with TRBJ1-6; maybe TRBD1 (6 bases). The material sequenced was peripheral blood. This receptor was taken from a woman between 18 and 29 years old with stable Graves' hyperthyroidism. Some clones in this sample may be carry-over from other donors' samples. The CDR3 DNA follows: TGTGCCAGCTCGTCCCAACGAGGGCTTCAGGGGTCACCCCTCCACTTT. This codes for CASSSQRGLQGSPLHF.